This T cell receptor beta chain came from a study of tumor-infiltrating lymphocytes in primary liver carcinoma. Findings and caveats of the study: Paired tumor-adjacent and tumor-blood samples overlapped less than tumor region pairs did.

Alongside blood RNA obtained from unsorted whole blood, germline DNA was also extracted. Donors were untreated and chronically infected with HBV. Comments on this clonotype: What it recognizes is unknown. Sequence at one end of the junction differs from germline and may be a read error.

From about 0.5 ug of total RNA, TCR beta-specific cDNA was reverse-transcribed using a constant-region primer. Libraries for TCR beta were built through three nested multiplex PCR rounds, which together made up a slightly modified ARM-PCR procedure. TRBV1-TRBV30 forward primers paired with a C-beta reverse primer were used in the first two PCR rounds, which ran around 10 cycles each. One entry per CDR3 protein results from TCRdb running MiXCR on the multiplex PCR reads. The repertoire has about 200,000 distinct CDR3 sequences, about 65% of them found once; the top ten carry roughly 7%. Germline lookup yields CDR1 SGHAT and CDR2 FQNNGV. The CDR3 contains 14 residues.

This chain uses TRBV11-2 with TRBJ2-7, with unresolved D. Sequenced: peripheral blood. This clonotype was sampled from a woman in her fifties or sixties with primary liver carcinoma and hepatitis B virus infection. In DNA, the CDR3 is TGTGCCAGTAGCTTCCTTAACAGCCCTTGGAGGCAGTACTTC. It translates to CASSFLNSPWRQYF. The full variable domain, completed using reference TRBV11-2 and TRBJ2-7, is EAGVAQSPRYKIIEKRQSVAFWCNPISGHATLYWYQQILGQGPKLLIQFQNNGVVDDSQLPKDRFSAERLKGVDSTLKIQPAKLEDSAVYLCASSFLNSPWRQYFGPGTRLTVT.